Reported below is one TCR beta chain. Its specificity is not known. After expansion with viral peptide pools in the ViraFEST assay, antigen-specific CD4+ T cells were sequenced. Following 10 days of culture, CD4+ T cells were isolated. For each well, over 1.5 million PBMC were cultured with roughly 11 IU/ml IL-2 and about 9.1 ug/ml peptides. IL-2 medium took the place of half the medium on both days 3 and 7. J gave up 1 base and V 2 bases, and 2 bases lay outside the gene matches. The CDR3 loop spans 15 amino acids. Germline V gene sequence: CDR1 GTSNPN, CDR2 SVGIG (reference sequence). Sequenced by immunoSEQ multiplex PCR; TCRdb stores in-frame clones only, minus some. The top ten hold 1.5% to 2% of the sample, which has tens of thousands of clones, around four fifths seen once. This entry belongs to a study of vaccination effects on CD4 cells after COVID-19. Overall study results and limits: Marked clonal contraction was seen in infection- and vaccine-induced clones late after vaccination.

The gene calls are TRBV30 and TRBJ1-4, with 9 bases matching TRBD1. The sequencing used CD4+ T cells from PBMCs cultured with HCoV-229E spike peptides, collected before COVID-19 vaccination. This clonotype was obtained from a human donor who received a COVID-19 vaccine. The CDR3 is CAWSRGQGTNEKLFF. The CDR3 region has the DNA TGTGCCTGGAGTCGGGGACAGGGAACTAATGAAAAACTGTTTTTT.